Below are 13 T cell receptor beta chains sequenced from a single sample in a study of human versus mouse CDR3 diversity and MHC coevolution. Clones were read by immunoSEQ multiplex PCR, and TCRdb kept only the in-frame ones, dropping some. The top ten hold 1.3% to 1.5% of the sample, which has tens of thousands of clones, 85% to 95% seen once. Sequenced input: naive CD4+ T cells from blood. Subset: CD45RO-negative CD62L-positive naive CD4 T cells. The origin of the receptors is a person aged 25 to 75 in good health.

There are a few counts of this clone. The chain employs TRBV21-1 and TRBJ1-5; the table's D call, TRBD1, was not checked against the DNA. TRBV21-1 is noted as a pseudogene. The length of the CDR3 is 18 residues. This chain's CDR3 is CASTIRDTGNYSNQPQHF. The CDR3, as DNA: TGTGCCAGCACCATCCGGGACACGGGCAATTATAGCAATCAGCCCCAGCATTTT.

The chain combines TRBV25-1 with TRBJ2-3; the match to TRBD2 covers 11 bases. The length of the CDR3 is 14 residues. The ends lost 2 bases at V and 6 bases at J; junction bases unmatched: 1. Germline values: CDR1 MGHDK, CDR2 SYGVNS. The CDR3 reads CASSETSGSDTQYF. The CDR3 nucleotides are TGTGCCAGCAGTGAAACTAGCGGGAGTGATACGCAGTATTTT. The variable domain in full, with the rest retrieved from reference TRBV25-1 and TRBJ2-3, is EADIYQTPRYLVIGTGKKITLECSQTMGHDKMYWYQQDPGMELHLIHYSYGVNSTEKGDLSSESTVSRIRTEHFPLTLESARPSHTSQYLCASSETSGSDTQYFGPGTRLTVL.

V usage is TRBV14 and J usage is TRBJ2-3; 7 bases match TRBD1. Germline CDR1 is SGHDN and CDR2 is FVKESK. The CDR3 runs to 15 residues. V lost 5 bases, J lost 1 base, and 6 bases stayed unmatched. CDR3 nucleotide sequence: TGTGCCAGCAGCGATCTACAGGGGCGCACAGATACGCAGTATTTT. It encodes CASSDLQGRTDTQYF.

The chain has TRBV18 and TRBJ2-1; 9 nucleotides match TRBD2. The CDR3 is made up of 15 amino acids. J lost 3 bases, V lost 5 bases, and 5 bases had no gene match. CDR1 is KGHSH, CDR2 LQKENI, per germline. As DNA, the CDR3 is TGTGCCAGCTCAAGCCGGACTAGCGACTACAATGAGCAGTTCTTC. Protein product: CASSSRTSDYNEQFF.

The V gene is TRBV5-1, the J gene TRBJ2-7; 9 nucleotides match TRBD1. This CDR3 has 15 amino acids. With V trimmed by 4 bases and J by 5 bases, 10 bases remained unmatched. The germline V gene has CDR1 SGHRS and CDR2 YFSETQ. The CDR3 coding sequence is TGCGCCAGCAGCAACACAGGGGGCAATCGGGACGAGCAGTACTTC. Translating gives CASSNTGGNRDEQYF.

The chain carries TRBV9 and TRBJ1-3; D remains unclear. Trimming took 3 bases from V and 8 from J, leaving 21 bases between them. Per the germline V gene, CDR1 is SGDLS and CDR2 is YYNGEE. The CDR3 runs 16 residues. The CDR3 DNA reads TGTGCCAGCAGCGCAACGAGCGAATCCCGATGGGACACCATATATTTT. Translation: CASSATSESRWDTIYF.

The rearrangement links TRBV5-1 to TRBJ2-7; 10 nucleotides match TRBD1. Germline CDR1 and CDR2: SGHRS and YFSETQ. V lost 0 bases, J lost 2 bases, and 2 bases stayed unmatched. The CDR3 runs 15 residues. CDR3: CASSLGGQGPYEQYF. In DNA form, the CDR3 reads TGCGCCAGCAGCTTGGGGGGACAGGGGCCCTACGAGCAGTACTTC. Full variable domain (rest looked up from reference TRBV5-1 and TRBJ2-7): KAGVTQTPRYLIKTRGQQVTLSCSPISGHRSVSWYQQTPGQGLQFLFEYFSETQRNKGNFPGRFSGRQFSNSRSEMNVSTLELGDSALYLCASSLGGQGPYEQYFGPGTRLTVT.

The V gene is TRBV7-2, the J gene TRBJ2-7; a possible D gene is TRBD1 (6 bases). V lost 1 base, J lost 0 bases, and 13 bases lay in between. The CDR3 spans 16 residues. The germline V gene encodes CDR1 SGHTA and CDR2 FQGNSA. The CDR3: CASSLDAGASSYEQYF. The CDR3 nucleotides are TGTGCCAGCAGCTTAGATGCAGGGGCCAGCTCCTACGAGCAGTACTTC.

The sample holds one count of this clone. The genes are TRBV27 and TRBJ1-4, with 10 nucleotides matching TRBD1. The CDR3 length is 17 residues. Germline CDR1 and CDR2: MNHEY and SMNVEV (reference sequence). Trimming took 2 bases from V and 0 from J; bases not matched to a gene: 3. The CDR3, as DNA: TGTGCCAGCAGTTTAAGGACAGGGGGAACAACTAATGAAAAACTGTTTTTT. Translated: CASSLRTGGTTNEKLFF.

The chain combines TRBV4-2 with TRBJ2-1; 7 nucleotides line up with TRBD2. The CDR3 runs to 15 residues. Germline assignment: CDR1 LGHNA and CDR2 YNFKEQ. The trim removed 0 bases at V and 12 bases at J, leaving 11 bases unmatched. CDR3 residues: CASSQEGGNQRTQFF. The CDR3 nucleotides are TGTGCCAGCAGCCAAGAGGGGGGGAACCAACGAACGCAGTTCTTC.

This clone showed up just once. The chain has TRBV11-2 and TRBJ1-1, with 9 bases aligning to TRBD1. The CDR3 is made up of 13 amino acids. Germline CDR1 SGHAT, CDR2 FQNNGV. V was clipped by 1 base and J by 8 bases; unmatched bases: 2. CDR3 bases: TGTGCCAGCAGCTTAGTGGGGACAGGGGAAGCTTTCTTT. Its protein is CASSLVGTGEAFF.

The chain recombines TRBV18 with TRBJ2-1, with TRBD1 matching 7 bases. Germline loops: CDR1 KGHSH, CDR2 LQKENI. CDR3 size: 16 residues. V lost 0 bases and J lost 2; bases outside the gene matches: 4. In nucleotides, the CDR3 is TGTGCCAGCTCACCACCACGGACAGGAGCCTACAATGAGCAGTTCTTC. It translates to CASSPPRTGAYNEQFF.

This chain connects TRBV6-5 to TRBJ2-7; D gene uncertain. This CDR3 contains 15 residues. Trimming left V 0 bases short and J 2 bases short, with 11 bases between. Looked up from germline, CDR1 is MNHEY and CDR2 is SVGAGI. CDR3 protein: CASSYSRLQTYEQYF. In nucleotides, the CDR3 is TGTGCCAGCAGTTACTCGCGACTCCAGACCTACGAGCAGTACTTC.